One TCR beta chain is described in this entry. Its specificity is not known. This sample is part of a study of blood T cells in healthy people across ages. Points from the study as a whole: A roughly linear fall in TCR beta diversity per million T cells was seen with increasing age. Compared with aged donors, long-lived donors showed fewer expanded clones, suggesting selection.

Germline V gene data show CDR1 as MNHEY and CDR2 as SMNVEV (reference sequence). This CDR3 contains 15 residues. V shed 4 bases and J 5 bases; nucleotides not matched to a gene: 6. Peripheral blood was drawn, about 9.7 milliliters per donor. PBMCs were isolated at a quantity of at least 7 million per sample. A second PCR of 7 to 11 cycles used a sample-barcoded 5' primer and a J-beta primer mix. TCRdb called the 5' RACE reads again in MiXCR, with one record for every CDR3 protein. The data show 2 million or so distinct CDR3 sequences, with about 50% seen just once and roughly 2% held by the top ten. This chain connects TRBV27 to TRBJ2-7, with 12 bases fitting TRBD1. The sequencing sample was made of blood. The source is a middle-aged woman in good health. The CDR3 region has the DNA TGTGCCAGCAGTTCCCTGGGACAGGGGGCCCACGAGCAGTACTTC. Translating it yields CASSSLGQGAHEQYF.